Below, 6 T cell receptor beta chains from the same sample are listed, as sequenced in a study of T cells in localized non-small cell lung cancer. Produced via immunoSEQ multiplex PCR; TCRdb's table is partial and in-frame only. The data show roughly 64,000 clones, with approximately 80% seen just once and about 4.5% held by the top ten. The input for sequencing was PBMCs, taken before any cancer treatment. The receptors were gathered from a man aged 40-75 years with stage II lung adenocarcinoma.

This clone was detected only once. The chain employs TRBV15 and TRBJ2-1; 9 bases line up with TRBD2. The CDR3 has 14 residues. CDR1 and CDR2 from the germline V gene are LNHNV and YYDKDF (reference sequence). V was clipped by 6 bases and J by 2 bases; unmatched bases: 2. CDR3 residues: CATRGLATYNEQFF. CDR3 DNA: TGTGCCACCAGGGGACTAGCTACCTACAATGAGCAGTTCTTC.

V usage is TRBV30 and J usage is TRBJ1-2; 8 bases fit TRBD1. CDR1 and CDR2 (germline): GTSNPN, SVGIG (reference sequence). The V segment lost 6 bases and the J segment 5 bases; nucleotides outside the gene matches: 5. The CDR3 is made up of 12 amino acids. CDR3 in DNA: TGTGCCTGTGGACAGGGAGGGTATGGCTACACCTTC. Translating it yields CACGQGGYGYTF.

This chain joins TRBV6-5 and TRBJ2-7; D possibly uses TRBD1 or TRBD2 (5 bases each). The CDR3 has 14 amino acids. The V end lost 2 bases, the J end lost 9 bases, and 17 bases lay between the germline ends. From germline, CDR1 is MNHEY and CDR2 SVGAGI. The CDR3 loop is CASSYEGRGTGQYF. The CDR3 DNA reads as TGTGCCAGCAGTTACGAAGGGAGAGGAACAGGGCAGTACTTC.

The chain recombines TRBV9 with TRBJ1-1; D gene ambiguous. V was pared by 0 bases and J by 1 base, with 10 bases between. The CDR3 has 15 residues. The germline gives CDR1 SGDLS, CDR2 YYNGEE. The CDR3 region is CASSVGLVGNTEAFF. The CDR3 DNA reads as TGTGCCAGCAGCGTAGGTCTGGTGGGGAACACTGAAGCTTTCTTT. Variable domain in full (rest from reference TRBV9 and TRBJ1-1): DSGVTQTPKHLITATGQRVTLRCSPRSGDLSVYWYQQSLDQGLQFLIQYYNGEERAKGNILERFSAQQFPDLHSELNLSSLELGDSALYFCASSVGLVGNTEAFFGQGTRLTVV.

This chain's CDR3 is CAWSAGDRGSYEQYF. The CDR3 DNA reads as TGTGCCTGGAGTGCCGGGGACAGGGGATCCTACGAGCAGTACTTC. The gene calls are TRBV30 and TRBJ2-7; 10 bases align to TRBD1. The germline CDR1 and CDR2 sequences are GTSNPN and SVGIG (reference sequence). Unmatched junction bases numbered 4, after V lost 1 base and J lost 1 base. The length of the CDR3 is 15 residues.

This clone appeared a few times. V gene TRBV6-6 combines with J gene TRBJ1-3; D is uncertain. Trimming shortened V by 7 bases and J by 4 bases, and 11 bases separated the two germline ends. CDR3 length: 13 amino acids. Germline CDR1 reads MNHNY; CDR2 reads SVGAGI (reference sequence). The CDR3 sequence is CASILEPGNTIYF. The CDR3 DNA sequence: TGTGCCAGCATCTTAGAACCAGGAAACACCATATATTTT.